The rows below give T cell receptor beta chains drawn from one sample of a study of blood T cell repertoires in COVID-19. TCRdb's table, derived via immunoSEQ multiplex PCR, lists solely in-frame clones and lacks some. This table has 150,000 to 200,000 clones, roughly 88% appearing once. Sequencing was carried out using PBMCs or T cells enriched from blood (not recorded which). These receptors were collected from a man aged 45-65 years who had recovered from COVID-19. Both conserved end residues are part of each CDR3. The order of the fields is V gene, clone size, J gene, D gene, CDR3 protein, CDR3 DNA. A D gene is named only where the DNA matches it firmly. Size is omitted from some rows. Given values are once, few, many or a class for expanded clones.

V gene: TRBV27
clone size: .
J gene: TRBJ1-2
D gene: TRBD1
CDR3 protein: CASRTTGMRTGGYTF
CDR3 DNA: TGTGCCAGCAGGACGACAGGGATGCGAACGGGAGGCTACACCTTC

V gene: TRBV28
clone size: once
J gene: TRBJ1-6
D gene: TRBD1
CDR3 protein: CASIPTIQTGRGSPLHF
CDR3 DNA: TGTGCCAGCATTCCAACAATCCAGACAGGGAGAGGGTCACCCCTCCACTTT

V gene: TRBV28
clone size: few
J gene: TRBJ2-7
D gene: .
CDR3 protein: CASSPGGRNEQYF
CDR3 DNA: TGTGCCAGCAGTCCAGGGGGGCGCAACGAGCAGTACTTC

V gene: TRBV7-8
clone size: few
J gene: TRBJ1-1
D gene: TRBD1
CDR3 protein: CASSPGQGGPEAFF
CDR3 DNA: TGTGCCAGCAGCCCCGGACAGGGGGGACCTGAAGCTTTCTTT

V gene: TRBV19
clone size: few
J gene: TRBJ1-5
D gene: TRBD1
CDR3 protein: CASSPRTGVGRNQPQHF
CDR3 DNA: TGTGCCAGTAGTCCCAGGACAGGGGTTGGGCGCAATCAGCCCCAGCATTTT

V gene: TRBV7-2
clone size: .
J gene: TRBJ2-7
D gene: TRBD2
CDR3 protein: CASSLDLLAADYEQYF
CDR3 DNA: TGTGCCAGCAGCTTAGACTTACTAGCGGCAGACTACGAGCAGTACTTC

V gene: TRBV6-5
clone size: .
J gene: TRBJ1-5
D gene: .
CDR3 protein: CASRSGGKYQPQHF
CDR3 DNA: TGTGCCAGCAGAAGTGGAGGGAAGTATCAGCCCCAGCATTTT

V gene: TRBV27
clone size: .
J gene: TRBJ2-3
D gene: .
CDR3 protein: CASRWGGRTDTQYF
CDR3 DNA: TGTGCCAGCCGGTGGGGGGGCCGGACAGATACGCAGTATTTT

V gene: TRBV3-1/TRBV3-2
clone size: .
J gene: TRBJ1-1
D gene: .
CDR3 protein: CASSQVGGAEAFF
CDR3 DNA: TGTGCCAGCAGCCAAGTCGGAGGGGCTGAAGCTTTCTTT

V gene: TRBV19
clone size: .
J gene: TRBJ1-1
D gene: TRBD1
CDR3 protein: CACRDRGLTEAFF
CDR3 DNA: TGTGCCTGCCGGGACAGGGGGCTCACTGAAGCTTTCTTT

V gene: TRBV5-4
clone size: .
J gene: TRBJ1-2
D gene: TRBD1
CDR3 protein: CASSLRDRGLMGGYTF
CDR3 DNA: TGTGCCAGCAGCTTGAGGGACAGGGGCCTCATGGGAGGCTACACCTTC

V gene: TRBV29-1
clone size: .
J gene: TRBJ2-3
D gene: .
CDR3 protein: CSVEAAQGFTDTQYF
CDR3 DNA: TGCAGCGTTGAAGCCGCGCAGGGTTTCACAGATACGCAGTATTTT

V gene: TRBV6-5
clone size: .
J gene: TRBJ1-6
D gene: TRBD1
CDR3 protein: CASRLGQVNNSPLHF
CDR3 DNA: TGTGCCAGCAGGCTCGGACAGGTTAATAATTCACCCCTCCACTTT

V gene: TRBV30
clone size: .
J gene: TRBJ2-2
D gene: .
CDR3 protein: CAWSVALGTSTGELFF
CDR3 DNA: TGTGCCTGGAGTGTTGCCCTGGGCACGAGCACCGGGGAGCTGTTTTTT

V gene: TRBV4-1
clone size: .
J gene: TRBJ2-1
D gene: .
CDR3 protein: CASSQYLAAYNEQFF
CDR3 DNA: TGCGCCAGCAGCCAATACCTAGCTGCTTACAATGAGCAGTTCTTC

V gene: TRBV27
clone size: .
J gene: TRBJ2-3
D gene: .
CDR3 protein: CASRLRLVNTQYF
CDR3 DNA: TGTGCCAGCAGATTAAGACTAGTCAATACGCAGTATTTT

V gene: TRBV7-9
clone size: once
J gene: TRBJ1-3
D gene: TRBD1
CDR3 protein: CASSLETGFYGNTIYF
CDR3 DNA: TGTGCCAGCAGCTTAGAGACAGGGTTTTATGGAAACACCATATATTTT

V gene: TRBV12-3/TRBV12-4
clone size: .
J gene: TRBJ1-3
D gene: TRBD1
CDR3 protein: CASRTTGGNTIYF
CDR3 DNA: TGTGCCAGCAGAACGACAGGGGGAAACACCATATATTTT

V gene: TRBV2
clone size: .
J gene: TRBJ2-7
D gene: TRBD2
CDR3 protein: CASSVGRGDSYEQYF
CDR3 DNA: TGTGCCAGCAGTGTCGGGCGGGGGGACTCCTACGAGCAGTACTTC

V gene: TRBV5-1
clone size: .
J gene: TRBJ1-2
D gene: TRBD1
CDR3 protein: CASSRDRVAGYTF
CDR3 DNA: TGCGCCAGCAGCCGGGACAGGGTTGCTGGCTACACCTTC

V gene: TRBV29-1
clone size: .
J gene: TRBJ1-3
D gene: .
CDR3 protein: CSVEGNPDLGGGNTIYF
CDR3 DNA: TGCAGCGTTGAAGGTAACCCGGACCTTGGAGGGGGAAACACCATATATTTT

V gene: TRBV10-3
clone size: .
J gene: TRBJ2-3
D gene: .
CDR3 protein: CAIRDRPNTDTQYF
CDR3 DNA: TGTGCCATCAGGGACAGACCGAACACAGATACGCAGTATTTT

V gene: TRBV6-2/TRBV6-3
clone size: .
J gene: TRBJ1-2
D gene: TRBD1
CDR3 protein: CASSPVGRGPGKTNYGYTF
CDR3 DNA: TGTGCCAGCAGTCCCGTCGGGAGGGGGCCCGGGAAGACTAACTATGGCTACACCTTC

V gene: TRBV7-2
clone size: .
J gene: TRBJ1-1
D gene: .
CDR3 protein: CASSPTTPRGNTEAFF
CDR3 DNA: TGTGCCAGCAGCCCGACTACCCCCAGGGGAAACACTGAAGCTTTCTTT

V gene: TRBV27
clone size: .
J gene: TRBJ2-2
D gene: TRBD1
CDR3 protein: CASSLGRGRVAGELFF
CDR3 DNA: TGTGCCAGCAGTTTGGGTAGGGGGCGCGTCGCCGGGGAGCTGTTTTTT

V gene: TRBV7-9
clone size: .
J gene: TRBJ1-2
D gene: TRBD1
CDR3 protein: CASSSVGDRGHAGYTF
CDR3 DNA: TGTGCCAGCAGCTCTGTGGGGGACAGGGGGCATGCTGGCTACACCTTC

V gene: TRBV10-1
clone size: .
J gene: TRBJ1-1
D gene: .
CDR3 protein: CASSENQGRTEAFF
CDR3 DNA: TGCGCCAGCAGTGAGAATCAGGGAAGGACTGAAGCTTTCTTT

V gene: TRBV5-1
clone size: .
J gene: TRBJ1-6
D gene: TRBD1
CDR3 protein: CASSFNRGPNSPLHF
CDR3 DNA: TGCGCCAGCAGCTTTAACAGGGGGCCGAATTCACCCCTCCACTTT

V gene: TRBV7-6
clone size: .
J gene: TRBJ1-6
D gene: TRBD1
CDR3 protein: CASSRTGGNDYNSPLHF
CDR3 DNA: TGTGCCAGCAGCCGGACAGGGGGGAACGATTATAATTCACCCCTCCACTTT

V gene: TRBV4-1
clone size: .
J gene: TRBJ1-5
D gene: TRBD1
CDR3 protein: CASSQHSGTESNQPQHF
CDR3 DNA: TGCGCCAGCAGCCAACACTCCGGGACAGAGAGCAATCAGCCCCAGCATTTT

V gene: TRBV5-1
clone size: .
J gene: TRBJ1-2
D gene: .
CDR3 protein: CASSLDPTNYGYTF
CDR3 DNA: TGCGCCAGCAGCTTGGATCCGACAAACTATGGCTACACCTTC

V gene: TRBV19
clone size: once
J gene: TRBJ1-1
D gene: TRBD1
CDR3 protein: CASSIRGIGTEAFF
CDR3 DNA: TGTGCCAGTAGTATCAGGGGGATAGGCACTGAAGCTTTCTTT

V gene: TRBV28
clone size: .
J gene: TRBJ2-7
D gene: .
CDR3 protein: CASKQSSYEQYF
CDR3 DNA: TGTGCCAGCAAACAATCCTCCTACGAGCAGTACTTC

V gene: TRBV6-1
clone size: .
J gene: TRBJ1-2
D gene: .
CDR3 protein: CASSEASMTANYGYTF
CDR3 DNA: TGTGCCAGCAGTGAAGCCTCCATGACAGCTAACTATGGCTACACCTTC

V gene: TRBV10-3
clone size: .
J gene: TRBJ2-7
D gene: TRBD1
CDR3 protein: CAISESGGTGRYEQYF
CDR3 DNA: TGTGCCATCAGTGAGTCGGGCGGGACAGGGCGTTACGAGCAGTACTTC

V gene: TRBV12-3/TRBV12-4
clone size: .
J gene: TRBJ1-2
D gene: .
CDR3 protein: CASSLIGDGYTF
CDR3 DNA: TGTGCCAGCAGTTTAATAGGGGATGGCTACACCTTC

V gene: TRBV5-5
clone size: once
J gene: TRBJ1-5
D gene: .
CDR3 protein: CASSLSAGDSNQPQHF
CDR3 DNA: TGTGCCAGCAGCCTGTCAGCGGGGGATAGCAATCAGCCCCAGCATTTT

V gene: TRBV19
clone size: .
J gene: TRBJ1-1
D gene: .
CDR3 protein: CASSFDSRNTEAFF
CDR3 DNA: TGTGCCAGTAGTTTCGACAGCCGGAACACTGAAGCTTTCTTT

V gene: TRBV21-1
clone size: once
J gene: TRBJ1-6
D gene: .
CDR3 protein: CARFSNSPLHF
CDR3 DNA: TGTGCCAGATTCAGTAATTCACCCCTCCACTTT

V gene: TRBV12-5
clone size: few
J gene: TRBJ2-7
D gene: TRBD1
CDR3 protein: CASGYTRDRSYEQYF
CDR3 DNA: TGTGCTAGTGGATACACCCGGGACAGGAGCTACGAGCAGTACTTC

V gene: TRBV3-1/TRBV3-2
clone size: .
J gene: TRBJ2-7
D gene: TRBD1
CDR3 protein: CASSYRGYEQYF
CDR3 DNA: TGTGCCAGCAGCTACAGGGGGTACGAGCAGTACTTC

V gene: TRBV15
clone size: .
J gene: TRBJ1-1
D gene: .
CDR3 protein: CATSRKGLNTEAFF
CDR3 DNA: TGTGCCACCAGCAGGAAGGGGTTGAACACTGAAGCTTTCTTT

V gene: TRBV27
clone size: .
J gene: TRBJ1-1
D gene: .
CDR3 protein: CASSLGVAGDTEAFF
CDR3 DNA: TGTGCCAGCAGTTTAGGAGTCGCTGGAGACACTGAAGCTTTCTTT

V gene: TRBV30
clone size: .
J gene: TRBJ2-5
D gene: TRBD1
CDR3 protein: CAWNPGGVIGTQYF
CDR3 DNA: TGTGCCTGGAATCCAGGGGGCGTAATTGGGACCCAGTACTTC

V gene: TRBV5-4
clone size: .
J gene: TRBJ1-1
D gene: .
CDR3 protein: CASSPGRSMNTEAFF
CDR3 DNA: TGTGCCAGCAGCCCGGGGAGAAGCATGAACACTGAAGCTTTCTTT

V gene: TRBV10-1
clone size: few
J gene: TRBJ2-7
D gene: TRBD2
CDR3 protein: CASSDPGGTSGAEQYF
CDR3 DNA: TGCGCCAGCAGTGACCCCGGGGGGACTAGCGGGGCCGAGCAGTACTTC

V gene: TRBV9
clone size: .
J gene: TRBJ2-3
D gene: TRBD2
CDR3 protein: CASSVETSGFTDTQYF
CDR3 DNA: TGTGCCAGCAGCGTCGAGACTAGCGGGTTCACAGATACGCAGTATTTT

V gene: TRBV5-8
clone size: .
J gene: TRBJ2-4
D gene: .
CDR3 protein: CASSLAPEPLKNIQYF
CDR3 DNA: TGTGCCAGCAGCTTGGCCCCCGAGCCCCTTAAAAACATTCAGTACTTC

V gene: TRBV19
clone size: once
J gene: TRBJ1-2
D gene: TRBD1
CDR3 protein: CASSIDRISGGSRGYTF
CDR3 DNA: TGTGCCAGTAGTATAGACCGAATCTCAGGGGGAAGTCGGGGCTACACCTTC

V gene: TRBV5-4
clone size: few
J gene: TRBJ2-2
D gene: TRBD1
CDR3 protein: CASSWGTGEVTGELFF
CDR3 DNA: TGTGCCAGCAGCTGGGGGACAGGGGAGGTCACCGGGGAGCTGTTTTTT

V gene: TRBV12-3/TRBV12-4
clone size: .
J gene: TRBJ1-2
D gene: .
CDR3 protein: CASTLGRLGGYTF
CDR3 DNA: TGTGCCAGCACCCTCGGCAGGCTTGGTGGCTACACCTTC

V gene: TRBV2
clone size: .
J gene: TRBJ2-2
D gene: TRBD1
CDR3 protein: CASSVQGLKNTGELFF
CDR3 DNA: TGTGCCAGCAGTGTACAGGGGCTAAAGAACACCGGGGAGCTGTTTTTT